This TCR beta chain was obtained from a study of blood T cell repertoires in COVID-19. Study as a whole: The United States, Italy and Spain were the sources of the acute and convalescent COVID-19 samples.

This clone came up a few times. V was shortened by 1 base and J by 2 bases, with 11 bases between the two germline ends. Per germline, CDR1 MGHRA and CDR2 YSYEKL. CDR3 length: 15 residues. In the original workflow: Amplifying reference gene primers gave estimates of nucleated cell counts. Only in-frame clones appear in the TCRdb table, and some are missing; sequencing was by immunoSEQ multiplex PCR. D and trimming were read from the DNA, whereas the V and J calls and clone size are those reported in that table. Counted here are 140,000 or so clones, over 80% occurring once; the ten biggest clones make up roughly 11%.

This TCR derives from a woman of 80 years or more with acute or convalescent COVID-19. The sample consisted of peripheral blood. The rearrangement links TRBV4-1 to TRBJ2-5; D call uncertain. The CDR3 spells CASSQGKAGQETQYF. CDR3 sequence (DNA): TGCGCCAGCAGCCAAGGGAAGGCAGGTCAAGAGACCCAGTACTTC.